This entry lists 26 T cell receptor beta chains sequenced from one sample in a study of cytomegalovirus exposure and HLA in healthy donors. The PCR contained 60 Vbeta and 13 Jbeta primers. The method was immunoSEQ multiplex PCR; TCRdb's version includes in-frame clones alone and lacks a portion of them. Of under 300,000 clones listed, around 65% are singletons. Sequences were obtained from PBMCs. These receptors came from a female donor in good health and CMV-seronegative.

V is TRBV7-9 and J is TRBJ2-3; D not certain. V was trimmed by 1 base and J by 2 bases, leaving 7 bases between them. Germline V gene sequence: CDR1 SEHNR, CDR2 FQNEAQ (reference sequence). The CDR3 has 14 amino acids. Here the CDR3 reads CASSLGGYTDTQYF. The CDR3 DNA sequence: TGTGCCAGCAGCTTAGGAGGCTACACAGATACGCAGTATTTT.

The chain has TRBV5-4 and TRBJ2-1, with unresolved D. The length of the CDR3 is 15 residues. Germline V lookup: CDR1 SGHNT, CDR2 YYREEE (reference sequence). V lost 4 bases to trimming and J lost 5 bases, with 16 bases between them. CDR3 in amino acids: CASSLNRALNNEQFF. DNA for the CDR3: TGTGCCAGCAGCCTAAATCGAGCCCTTAACAATGAGCAGTTCTTC.

The rearrangement joins TRBV5-6 to TRBJ2-1; D uncertain. This CDR3 region has 11 residues. Germline CDR1 SGHDT, CDR2 YYEEEE. V lost 10 bases and J lost 4, with 9 bases in between. In DNA form, the CDR3 reads TGTGCCTCCGCCGGTTACAATGAGCAGTTCTTC. This gives the protein CASAGYNEQFF.

The chain has TRBV2 and TRBJ2-7; tentative D call: TRBD2 (6 bases). Germline V gives CDR1 SNHLY, CDR2 FYNNEI. The germline V and J ends were trimmed by 9 bases and 4 bases, with 10 bases remaining between them. This CDR3 spans 11 amino acids. For the CDR3, the DNA is TGTGCCAGTGGGGCGGGGTACGAGCAGTACTTC. It translates to CASGAGYEQYF.

The chain combines TRBV29-1 with TRBJ1-2; no firm D call. This CDR3 has 12 residues. V lost 4 bases and J lost 6, with 12 bases in between. Germline V gene data show CDR1 as SQVTM and CDR2 as ANQGSEA. The CDR3 sequence is CSVGMARDGYTF. The CDR3 DNA is TGCAGCGTTGGGATGGCACGGGATGGCTACACCTTC.

The genes are TRBV7-9 and TRBJ2-1; D is unresolved. This CDR3 spans 11 amino acids. Germline V lookup: CDR1 SEHNR, CDR2 FQNEAQ (reference sequence). Trimming shortened V by 7 bases and J by 8 bases, and 9 bases separated the two germline ends. The DNA of the CDR3 is TGTGCCAGCATGACTGGTGATGAGCAGTTCTTC. Protein: CASMTGDEQFF. Full variable domain (outside the CDR3, taken from reference TRBV7-9 and TRBJ2-1): DTGVSQNPRHKITKRGQNVTFRCDPISEHNRLYWYRQTLGQGPEFLTYFQNEAQLEKSRLLSDRFSAERPKGSFSTLEIQRTEQGDSAMYLCASMTGDEQFFGPGTRLTVL.

The V and J genes are TRBV5-1 and TRBJ2-7, with TRBD1 identical over 9 bases. The CDR3 extends over 16 amino acids. From germline, CDR1 is SGHRS and CDR2 YFSETQ. With V trimmed by 4 bases and J by 3 bases, 11 bases remained unmatched. Written as DNA, the CDR3 is TGCGCCAGCAGCGCGGATCCGGGACAGGGAGACTACGAGCAGTACTTC. This gives the protein CASSADPGQGDYEQYF.

On this clone: This CDR3 is also generated by other DNA sequences in the sample. The genes are TRBV5-1 and TRBJ1-1, with D perhaps TRBD1 (6 bases). V lost 0 bases to trimming and J lost 1 base, with 10 bases between them. CDR1 is SGHRS and CDR2 is YFSETQ in the germline V gene. The CDR3 totals 15 residues. This CDR3 reads CASSLAGTQNTEAFF. CDR3 nucleotides: TGCGCCAGCAGCTTGGCCGGGACACAGAACACTGAAGCTTTCTTT.

A word on this clone: One end of the junction varies from germline; a read error may be responsible. The chain carries TRBV6-1 and TRBJ2-7; D perhaps matches TRBD1 (6 bases). Germline CDR1 is MNHNS and CDR2 is SASEGT. CDR3 length: 14 residues. CDR3 DNA sequence: TGTGTCAGCAGTTTCAGTAGGGGGTTCTACGAGCAGTACTTC. Its translation: CVSSFSRGFYEQYF.

This rearrangement joins TRBV15 to TRBJ2-2, with 7 positions matching TRBD1. The CDR3 consists of 14 residues. Germline V gene lookup returns CDR1 LNHNV and CDR2 YYDKDF (reference sequence). The junction had 5 bases not matched to a gene; V was cut back by 5 bases and J by 5 bases. In DNA, the CDR3 is TGTGCCACCAGCGCCGGGACAGATACCGGGGAGCTGTTTTTT. Protein: CATSAGTDTGELFF.

The chain links TRBV5-1 to TRBJ2-5, with TRBD1 matching over 10 bases. This CDR3 region has 15 residues. The germline CDR1 and CDR2 sequences are SGHRS and YFSETQ. Germline trimming cut 4 bases from V and 1 base from J; bases unmatched to any gene: 4. CDR3 coding DNA: TGCGCCAGCAGCCCCCGGGACAGGGGCCAAGAGACCCAGTACTTC. As protein: CASSPRDRGQETQYF.

The V and J genes are TRBV28 and TRBJ1-4, with D perhaps matching TRBD1 (6 bases). Trimming removed 2 bases at V and 7 bases at J, with 11 bases between. The CDR3 has 14 residues. Germline lookup yields CDR1 MDHEN and CDR2 SYDVKM. CDR3 sequence reads: CASSLQGWAEKLFF. CDR3 DNA: TGTGCCAGCAGTTTACAGGGGTGGGCTGAAAAACTGTTTTTT.

The rearrangement joins TRBV9 to TRBJ2-2, with 9 positions matching TRBD1. Germline V gene sequence: CDR1 SGDLS, CDR2 YYNGEE. The CDR3 is 15 residues long. Losses at the gene ends were 4 bases for V and 4 bases for J; bases not matched to a gene: 5. CDR3 bases: TGTGCCAGCAGCTCTCGGACAGGGGCCACCGGGGAGCTGTTTTTT. It codes for CASSSRTGATGELFF. Using reference TRBV9 and TRBJ2-2 for the parts outside the CDR3, the full variable domain is DSGVTQTPKHLITATGQRVTLRCSPRSGDLSVYWYQQSLDQGLQFLIQYYNGEERAKGNILERFSAQQFPDLHSELNLSSLELGDSALYFCASSSRTGATGELFFGEGSRLTVL.

In its sample, this clone was seen once. The genes are TRBV5-1 and TRBJ1-4, with 8 positions matching TRBD1. CDR1 SGHRS and CDR2 YFSETQ come from the germline V gene. The CDR3 covers 16 residues. V dropped 4 bases and J dropped 4; count of bases not matched to a gene: 9. CDR3 sequence (DNA): TGCGCCAGCAGCGTATGGATACAGGGGGGTAATGAAAAACTGTTTTTT. It is translated as CASSVWIQGGNEKLFF.

This rearrangement joins TRBV7-3 to TRBJ2-7, with TRBD2 matching 16 bases. Germline CDR1 SGHTA, CDR2 FQGTGA. This CDR3 is 18 amino acids long. Germline trimming cut 3 bases from V and 3 bases from J; bases unmatched to any gene: 8. Here the CDR3 reads CASSLGLAGGPVLYEQYF. The CDR3 coding sequence is TGTGCCAGCAGCTTGGGACTAGCGGGAGGGCCTGTCCTCTACGAGCAGTACTTC.

This clone was picked up a small number of times. The rearrangement links TRBV5-5 to TRBJ2-7; TRBD2 matches 10 bases. Germline trimming cut 7 bases from V and 5 bases from J; bases unmatched to any gene: 6. The CDR3 covers 13 residues. Germline CDR1 is SGHKS and CDR2 is YYEKEE (reference sequence). The CDR3 is CASGSSGSNEQYF. The CDR3 DNA sequence: TGTGCCAGCGGGTCTAGCGGGAGCAACGAGCAGTACTTC.

A note on this clone: The sample holds other DNA sequences that translate to the same CDR3. The chain couples TRBV27 to TRBJ2-1, with D possibly TRBD2 on 6 matching bases. The CDR3 runs 13 residues. V was cut by 5 bases and J by 3 bases, with 8 bases left in between. The germline gives CDR1 MNHEY, CDR2 SMNVEV (reference sequence). CDR3 in amino acids: CASSPGSYNEQFF. In DNA form, the CDR3 reads TGTGCCAGCAGTCCCGGGAGCTACAATGAGCAGTTCTTC.

This rearrangement joins TRBV28 to TRBJ1-3, with D possibly matching TRBD1 (6 bases). The length of the CDR3 is 15 residues. CDR1 and CDR2 from the germline V gene are MDHEN and SYDVKM. The ends were cut back, 4 bases at V and 3 bases at J, with 13 bases in the middle. The CDR3 here is CASSSGAGNGNTIYF. The CDR3 DNA sequence: TGTGCCAGCAGTTCAGGGGCTGGTAATGGAAACACCATATATTTT.

The V and J genes are TRBV19 and TRBJ1-4, with D maybe TRBD1 (5 bases). CDR3 size: 14 residues. Per the germline V gene, CDR1 is LNHDA and CDR2 is SQIVND (reference sequence). Trimming took off 5 bases at V and 4 bases at J, with 11 bases between the two ends. Here the CDR3 DNA reads TGTGCCAGTAGTCGGGGGGGGTATAATGAAAAACTGTTTTTT. Protein sequence: CASSRGGYNEKLFF.

This clone was recorded once. CDR3 amino acids: CASSPLPHLQGYTF. CDR3 DNA sequence: TGTGCCAGCAGCCCGTTGCCCCATCTACAGGGCTACACCTTC. The chain combines TRBV27 with TRBJ1-2; D unclear. The length of the CDR3 is 14 residues. CDR1 and CDR2 from the germline V gene are MNHEY and SMNVEV (reference sequence). Trimming cost V 6 bases and J 8 bases, with 19 bases left between them.

The chain couples TRBV27 to TRBJ2-7; unclear D gene. The length of the CDR3 is 12 residues. Germline V gene lookup returns CDR1 MNHEY and CDR2 SMNVEV (reference sequence). V lost 9 bases and J lost 0, with 9 bases in between. The CDR3 bases are TGTGCCAGGAGAGAGAGCTCCTACGAGCAGTACTTC. Protein product: CARRESSYEQYF.

The rearrangement uses TRBV18 and TRBJ2-3; no firm D call. Germline V CDR1 and CDR2: KGHSH, LQKENI. Trimming removed 3 bases at V and 5 bases at J, with 6 bases between. The CDR3 runs to 12 residues. DNA of the CDR3: TGTGCCAGCTCACCGGAGAAAGATACGCAGTATTTT. This encodes CASSPEKDTQYF.

The count of this clone is one. The genes are TRBV15 and TRBJ2-2; D unclear. The CDR3 has 14 residues. Between the trimmed V and J ends, which lost 2 bases and 2 bases, there was a span of 6 bases. CDR1 and CDR2 from the germline V gene are LNHNV and YYDKDF (reference sequence). CDR3 coding DNA: TGTGCCACCAGCAGACGGGTAAACACCGGGGAGCTGTTTTTT. Translation gives CATSRRVNTGELFF. The variable domain in full, with the rest retrieved from reference TRBV15 and TRBJ2-2, is DAMVIQNPRYQVTQFGKPVTLSCSQTLNHNVMYWYQQKSSQAPKLLFHYYDKDFNNEADTPDNFQSRRPNTSFCFLDIRSPGLGDTAMYLCATSRRVNTGELFFGEGSRLTVL.

The V and J genes are TRBV28 and TRBJ1-2; D gene unclear. This CDR3 is 15 amino acids long. CDR1 MDHEN and CDR2 SYDVKM come from the germline V gene. Trimming shortened V by 4 bases and J by 8 bases, and 20 bases separated the two germline ends. The CDR3 loop reads CASSSENVGVKGYTF. The CDR3 bases are TGTGCCAGCAGTTCGGAAAACGTGGGCGTTAAGGGCTACACCTTC.

The chain is built from TRBV5-4 and TRBJ2-3, with D possibly being TRBD1 (5 bases). The CDR3 loop spans 15 amino acids. With 4 bases removed from V and 2 bases from J, the gap between germline ends came to 14 bases. Per germline, CDR1 SGHNT and CDR2 YYREEE (reference sequence). The CDR3 DNA is TGTGCCAGCAGCCCAGACAGAGGATACACAGATACGCAGTATTTT. Its protein is CASSPDRGYTDTQYF. The variable domain in full, with the rest retrieved from reference TRBV5-4 and TRBJ2-3, is ETGVTQSPTHLIKTRGQQVTLRCSSQSGHNTVSWYQQALGQGPQFIFQYYREEENGRGNFPPRFSGLQFPNYSSELNVNALELDDSALYLCASSPDRGYTDTQYFGPGTRLTVL.

The V gene is TRBV5-4, the J gene TRBJ2-7; maybe TRBD2 (5 bases). The CDR3 extends over 13 amino acids. Trimming cost V 0 bases and J 2 bases, with 6 bases left between them. Germline-derived CDR1 and CDR2 are SGHNT and YYREEE (reference sequence). The CDR3 DNA reads TGTGCCAGCAGCTTGGGACTAACCTACGAGCAGTACTTC. Translating gives CASSLGLTYEQYF.